The clone carrying this TCR beta chain appeared once. Its antigen is not identified. A read error may produce the germline difference seen at one junction end. This sample was taken from a study of T cells in Graves' hyperthyroidism and ophthalmopathy. There were TCR beta CDR3 regions amplified from RNA transcripts. HTBI primers were the set used in a first-round RT-PCR of the TCR CDR3. TCRdb used MiXCR to reprocess the multiplex PCR reads, holding one entry per CDR3 protein. The sample holds some 370,000 distinct CDR3 sequences; about 14% are singletons and the top ten take around 27%. The CDR3 has 15 residues. Germline CDR1 reads SGHNT; CDR2 reads YENEEA. Findings and limits, study-wide: Blood also carried most thyroid clonotypes expanded above 0.001.

Inclusion characteristics of ophthalmopathy patients comprised a Clinical Activity Score of at least 3, a NOSPECS grade of at least 4, and duration under 3 months. It was uncontrolled infection, other autoimmune disease, pregnancy or lactation that excluded patients. PBMCs were derived from roughly 10 ml fresh peripheral blood. The sequencing input was blood. The TCR comes from a man aged 45 to 65 with Graves' ophthalmopathy. V and J are TRBV11-3 and TRBJ2-1; TRBD2 matches 10 bases. As DNA, the CDR3 is TGTGCCAGCAGCTTGGTGACTAGCGGGCTGGATGAGCGGTTCTTC. It is translated as CASSLVTSGLDERFF.